Below are 10 T cell receptor delta chains sequenced from a single sample in a study of Vδ1+ human thymocytes (dated by TCRdb to about 2018). The paper as a whole reports these results and caveats: The thymic TRG and TRD repertoires appeared highly polyclonal, with Gaussian CDR3 length distributions, in contrast to the oligoclonal repertoires of peripheral blood.

Their antigens remain unidentified. Sequencing used an Illumina MiSeq. RNA was extracted with the RNeasy mini kit and reverse transcribed using Superscript III. CDR3 amplicons were produced by multiplex PCR using pooled V-gene forward primers and a constant-region reverse primer with Illumina adaptor overhangs. TCRdb processed the public reads again with the CATT caller, after which rows with matching DNA were combined. In this sample the table shows 50,000 to 75,000 delta-chain clones, over 12% of which occur a single time. Jointly, the top ten make up approximately 0.4% of the sample. Source material: Vdelta1+ gamma-delta thymocytes from the thymus. The cell subset or site tag for this specimen amounts to: FACS-sorted CD3+ TCRalphabeta- TCRVdelta1+ TCRVdelta2- thymocytes. The receptors here all came from a girl under three years old who had congenital heart surgery.

The genes are TRDV1 and TRDJ1; D remains unclear. Trimming removed 0 bases at V and 11 bases at J, with 16 bases between. The CDR3 is made up of 14 amino acids. Germline lookup yields CDR1 TSWWSYY and CDR2 QGS. CDR3 amino acids: CALGELVSRDLLIF. As DNA, the CDR3 is TGTGCTCTTGGGGAACTGGTGTCCCGGGACCTGCTCATCTTT.

This clone was seen more than once but under ten times. This chain links TRDV1 with TRDJ1; D is uncertain. CDR1 is TSWWSYY, CDR2 QGS, per germline. Trimming took off 0 bases at V and 10 bases at J, with 12 bases between the two ends. CDR3 length: 13 residues. CDR3 in amino acids: CALGELRRIVLIF. CDR3 sequence (DNA): TGTGCTCTTGGGGAACTCAGACGTATCGTACTCATCTTT.

This clone was observed a few times. This sequence joins TRDV1 and TRDJ1, with 8 positions matching TRDD3. This CDR3 is built from 21 residues. Germline CDR1 is TSWWSYY and CDR2 is QGS. J gave up 0 bases and V 2 bases, and 20 bases lay outside the gene matches. The CDR3 DNA reads as TGTGCTCTTGGGGAAGGGTCCTACGGTCGGGGATACAATCGCTACACCGATAAACTCATCTTT. This gives the protein CALGEGSYGRGYNRYTDKLIF.

There are a few counts of this clone. V usage is TRDV1 and J usage is TRDJ1; possibly TRDD2 or TRDD3 for D (5 bases each). This CDR3 comprises 18 residues. V lost 3 bases and J lost 0, with 20 bases in between. In germline, CDR1 is TSWWSYY, CDR2 QGS. This chain's CDR3 is CALGDTLREGSYTDKLIF. As DNA, the CDR3 is TGTGCTCTTGGGGACACCCTACGTGAGGGATCGTACACCGATAAACTCATCTTT.

The V gene is TRDV1, the J gene TRDJ1; 7 nucleotides align to TRDD3. The germline V gene has CDR1 TSWWSYY and CDR2 QGS. The CDR3 is 22 amino acids. V lost 0 bases and J lost 3; bases outside the gene matches: 25. The DNA of the CDR3 is TGTGCTCTTGGGGAACTGGCAATCCGACACTGGGGATTAAAAAGAGGTGCCGATAAACTCATCTTT. Translated, it gives CALGELAIRHWGLKRGADKLIF.

This clone showed up just a few times. The gene calls are TRDV1 and TRDJ1, with D tentatively TRDD3 (6 bases). V was trimmed by 0 bases and J by 9 bases, leaving 26 bases between them. The CDR3 is 18 amino acids. Germline V gene data show CDR1 as TSWWSYY and CDR2 as QGS. Here the CDR3 DNA reads TGTGCTCTTGGGGAACTCCCTGGGGATGCCCTTATGCTTTGGGAACTCATCTTT. It translates to CALGELPGDALMLWELIF.

The rearrangement uses TRDV1 and TRDJ1; the match to TRDD2 covers 9 bases. After removal of 3 bases from V and 4 bases from J, the junction contained 12 bases not matched to a gene. The CDR3 totals 17 residues. In germline, CDR1 is TSWWSYY, CDR2 QGS. The CDR3 DNA reads TGTGCTCTTGGGGACCCTTCCTACGTGGGGGAACTCGATAAACTCATCTTT. Translation: CALGDPSYVGELDKLIF.

The chain joins TRDV1 to TRDJ1; TRDD3 matches at 9 bases. The CDR3 is 19 residues long. Germline trimming cut 0 bases from V and 1 base from J; bases unmatched to any gene: 12. Germline V lookup: CDR1 TSWWSYY, CDR2 QGS. CDR3 sequence reads: CALGELVPWRGILTDKLIF. The CDR3, as DNA: TGTGCTCTTGGGGAACTAGTTCCGTGGAGGGGGATACTCACCGATAAACTCATCTTT.

There are a few counts of this clone. The V and J genes are TRDV1 and TRDJ1, with D possibly matching TRDD3 (6 bases). This CDR3 contains 22 residues. Germline assignment: CDR1 TSWWSYY and CDR2 QGS. Trimming stripped 0 bases from V and 4 bases from J, with 33 bases between. This CDR3 is CALGELRRRQSTWGPNVDKLIF. For the CDR3, the DNA is TGTGCTCTTGGGGAACTAAGGCGCCGACAGTCCACCTGGGGCCCAAATGTCGATAAACTCATCTTT.

This clone was observed a handful of times. The rearrangement joins TRDV1 to TRDJ1; 11 bases fit TRDD3. Germline lookup yields CDR1 TSWWSYY and CDR2 QGS. V dropped 2 bases and J dropped 0; count of bases not matched to a gene: 17. The CDR3 sequence is 21 residues long. The CDR3 DNA reads as TGTGCTCTTGGGGAAAATATGAGGGTTATACTGGGGGATAGTTACACCGATAAACTCATCTTT. The encoded protein is CALGENMRVILGDSYTDKLIF.